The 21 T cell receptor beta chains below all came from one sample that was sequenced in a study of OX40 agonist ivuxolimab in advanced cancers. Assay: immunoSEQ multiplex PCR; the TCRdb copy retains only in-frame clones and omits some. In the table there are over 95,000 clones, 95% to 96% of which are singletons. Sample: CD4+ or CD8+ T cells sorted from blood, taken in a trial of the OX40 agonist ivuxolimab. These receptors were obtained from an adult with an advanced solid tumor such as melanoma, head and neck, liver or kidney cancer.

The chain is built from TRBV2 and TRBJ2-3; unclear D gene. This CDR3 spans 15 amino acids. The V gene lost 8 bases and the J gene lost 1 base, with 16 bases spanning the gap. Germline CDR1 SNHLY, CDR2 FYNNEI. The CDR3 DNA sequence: TGTGCCAGCCCCCCCGGCTTTGGGCGCACAGATACGCAGTATTTT. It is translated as CASPPGFGRTDTQYF.

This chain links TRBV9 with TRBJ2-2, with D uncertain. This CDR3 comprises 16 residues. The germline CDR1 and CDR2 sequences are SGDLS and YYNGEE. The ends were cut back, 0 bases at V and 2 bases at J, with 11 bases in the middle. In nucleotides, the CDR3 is TGTGCCAGCAGCGTAGAAGGTCAGATAAACACCGGGGAGCTGTTTTTT. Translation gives CASSVEGQINTGELFF.

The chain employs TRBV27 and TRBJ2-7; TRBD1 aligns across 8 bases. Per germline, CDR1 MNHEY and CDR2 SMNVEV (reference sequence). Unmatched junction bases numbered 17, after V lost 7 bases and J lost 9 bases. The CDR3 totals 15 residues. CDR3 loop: CASTPLDRVVSRQYF. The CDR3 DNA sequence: TGTGCCAGCACTCCACTGGACAGGGTTGTAAGTCGGCAGTACTTC.

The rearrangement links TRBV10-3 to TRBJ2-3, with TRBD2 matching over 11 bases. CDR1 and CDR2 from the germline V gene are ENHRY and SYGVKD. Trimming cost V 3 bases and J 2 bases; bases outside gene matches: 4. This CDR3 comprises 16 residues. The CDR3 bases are TGTGCCATCAGTGACCCTAGCGGGAGGCCCACAGATACGCAGTATTTT. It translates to CAISDPSGRPTDTQYF.

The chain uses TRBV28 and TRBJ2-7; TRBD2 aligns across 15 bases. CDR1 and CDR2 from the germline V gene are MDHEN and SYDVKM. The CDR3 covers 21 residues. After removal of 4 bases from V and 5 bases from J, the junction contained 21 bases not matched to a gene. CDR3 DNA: TGTGCCAGCAGTTCACTCAAAATAACCCTCGGACTAGCGGGAGGGAGGCACGAGCAGTACTTC. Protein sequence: CASSSLKITLGLAGGRHEQYF.

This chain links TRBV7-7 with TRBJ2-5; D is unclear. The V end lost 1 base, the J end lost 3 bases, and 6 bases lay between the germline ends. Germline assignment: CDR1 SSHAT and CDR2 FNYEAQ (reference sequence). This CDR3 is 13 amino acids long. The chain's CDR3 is CASSLDREETQYF. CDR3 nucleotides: TGTGCCAGCAGCTTAGATAGGGAAGAGACCCAGTACTTC.

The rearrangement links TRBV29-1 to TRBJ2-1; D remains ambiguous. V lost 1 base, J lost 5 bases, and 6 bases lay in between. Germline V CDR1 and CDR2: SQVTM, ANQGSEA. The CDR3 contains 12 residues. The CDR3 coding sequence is TGCAGCGTTGAAGTCGGAAACAATGAGCAGTTCTTC. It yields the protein CSVEVGNNEQFF.

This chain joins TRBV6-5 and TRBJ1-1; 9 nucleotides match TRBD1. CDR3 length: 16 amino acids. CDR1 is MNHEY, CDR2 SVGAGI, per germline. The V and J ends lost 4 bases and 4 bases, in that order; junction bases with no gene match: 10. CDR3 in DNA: TGTGCCAGCAGTTCCGACAGGGGGGTGCCGCTCACTGAAGCTTTCTTT. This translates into CASSSDRGVPLTEAFF.

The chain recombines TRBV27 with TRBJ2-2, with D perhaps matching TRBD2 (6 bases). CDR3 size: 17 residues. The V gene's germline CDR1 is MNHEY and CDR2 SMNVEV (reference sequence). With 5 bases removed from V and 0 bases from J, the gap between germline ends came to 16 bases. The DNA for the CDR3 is TGTGCCAGCAGTCTAACTAGCTACGAAACGAACACCGGGGAGCTGTTTTTT. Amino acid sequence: CASSLTSYETNTGELFF.

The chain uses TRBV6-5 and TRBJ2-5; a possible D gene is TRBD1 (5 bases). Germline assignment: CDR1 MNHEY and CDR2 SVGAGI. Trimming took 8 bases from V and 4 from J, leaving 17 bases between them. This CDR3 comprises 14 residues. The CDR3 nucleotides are TGTGCCAGCCAACAGGCGAAAATCGGAGAGACCCAGTACTTC. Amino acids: CASQQAKIGETQYF.

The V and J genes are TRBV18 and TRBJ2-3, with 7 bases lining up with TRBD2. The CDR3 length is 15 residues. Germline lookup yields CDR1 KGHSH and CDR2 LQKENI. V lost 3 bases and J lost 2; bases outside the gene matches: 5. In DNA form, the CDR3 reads TGTGCCAGCTCACCGGCAGCGGGGATCACAGATACGCAGTATTTT. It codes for CASSPAAGITDTQYF.

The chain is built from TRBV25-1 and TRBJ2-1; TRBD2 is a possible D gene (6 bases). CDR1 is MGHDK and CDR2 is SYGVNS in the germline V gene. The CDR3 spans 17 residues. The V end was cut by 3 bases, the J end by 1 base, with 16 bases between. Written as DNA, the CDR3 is TGTGCCAGCAGTGATCAAGGTCGGGAGCTGTCCTACAATGAGCAGTTCTTC. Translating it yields CASSDQGRELSYNEQFF.

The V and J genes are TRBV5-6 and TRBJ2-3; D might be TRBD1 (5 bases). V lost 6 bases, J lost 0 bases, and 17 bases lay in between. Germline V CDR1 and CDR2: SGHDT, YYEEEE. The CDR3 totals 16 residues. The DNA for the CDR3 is TGTGCCAGCACAGGGCCAATCTCTACTAGCACAGATACGCAGTATTTT. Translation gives CASTGPISTSTDTQYF. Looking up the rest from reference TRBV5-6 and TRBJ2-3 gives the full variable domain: DAGVTQSPTHLIKTRGQQVTLRCSPKSGHDTVSWYQQALGQGPQFIFQYYEEEERQRGNFPDRFSGHQFPNYSSELNVNALLLGDSALYLCASTGPISTSTDTQYFGPGTRLTVL.

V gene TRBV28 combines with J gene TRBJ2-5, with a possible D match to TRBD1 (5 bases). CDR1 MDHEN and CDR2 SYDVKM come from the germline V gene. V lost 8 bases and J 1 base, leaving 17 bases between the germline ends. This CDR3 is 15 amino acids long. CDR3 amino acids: CASVAEQETQETQYF. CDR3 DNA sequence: TGTGCCAGCGTCGCGGAACAGGAGACCCAAGAGACCCAGTACTTC.

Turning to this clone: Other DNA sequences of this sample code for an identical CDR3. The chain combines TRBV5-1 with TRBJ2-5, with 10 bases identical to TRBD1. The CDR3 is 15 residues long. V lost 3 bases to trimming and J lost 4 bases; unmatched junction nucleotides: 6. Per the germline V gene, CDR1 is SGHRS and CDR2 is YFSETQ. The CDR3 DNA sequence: TGCGCCAGCAGCTCCCTGACAGGGGGCTCAGAGACCCAGTACTTC. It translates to CASSSLTGGSETQYF.

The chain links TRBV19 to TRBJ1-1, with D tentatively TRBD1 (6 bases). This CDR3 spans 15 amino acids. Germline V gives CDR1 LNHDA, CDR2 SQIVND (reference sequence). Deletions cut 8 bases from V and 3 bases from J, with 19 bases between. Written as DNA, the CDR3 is TGTGCCAGTCGGGGGGGACACCTGGGGGACACTGAAGCTTTCTTT. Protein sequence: CASRGGHLGDTEAFF.

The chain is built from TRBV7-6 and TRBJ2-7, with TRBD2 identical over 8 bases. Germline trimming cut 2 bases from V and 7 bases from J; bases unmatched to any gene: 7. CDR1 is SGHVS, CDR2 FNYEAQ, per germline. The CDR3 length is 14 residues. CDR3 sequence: CASSLTGGPGEQYF. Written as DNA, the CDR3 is TGTGCCAGCAGCTTAACGGGAGGGCCTGGGGAGCAGTACTTC.

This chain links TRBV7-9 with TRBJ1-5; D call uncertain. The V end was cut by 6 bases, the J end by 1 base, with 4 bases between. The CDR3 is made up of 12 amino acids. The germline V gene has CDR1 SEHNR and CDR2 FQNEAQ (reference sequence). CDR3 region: CASSESNQPQHF. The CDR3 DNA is TGTGCCAGCAGTGAGAGCAATCAGCCCCAGCATTTT.

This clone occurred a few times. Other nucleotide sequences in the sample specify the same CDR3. The CDR3 loop is CSVGDGYNEQFF. DNA of the CDR3: TGCAGCGTCGGTGACGGCTACAATGAGCAGTTCTTC. V gene TRBV29-1 combines with J gene TRBJ2-1; D remains unclear. The germline CDR1 and CDR2 sequences are SQVTM and ANQGSEA. The CDR3 has 12 residues. The ends were cut back, 6 bases at V and 3 bases at J, with 9 bases in the middle.

Written as DNA, the CDR3 is TGTGCCAGCAGCCCTTTGGGCACTGAAGCTTTCTTT. Its translation: CASSPLGTEAFF. The V and J genes are TRBV6-6 and TRBJ1-1; no clear D gene. In germline, CDR1 is MNHNY, CDR2 SVGAGI (reference sequence). The CDR3 length is 12 residues. The germline V and J ends were trimmed by 6 bases and 4 bases, with 9 bases remaining between them.

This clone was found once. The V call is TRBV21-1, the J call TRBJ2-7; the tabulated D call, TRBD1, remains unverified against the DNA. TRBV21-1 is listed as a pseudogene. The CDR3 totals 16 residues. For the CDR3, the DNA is TGTGCCAGCAGCAAAGAGGCGACAGGAAGACCCTACGAGCAGTACTTC. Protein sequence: CASSKEATGRPYEQYF.